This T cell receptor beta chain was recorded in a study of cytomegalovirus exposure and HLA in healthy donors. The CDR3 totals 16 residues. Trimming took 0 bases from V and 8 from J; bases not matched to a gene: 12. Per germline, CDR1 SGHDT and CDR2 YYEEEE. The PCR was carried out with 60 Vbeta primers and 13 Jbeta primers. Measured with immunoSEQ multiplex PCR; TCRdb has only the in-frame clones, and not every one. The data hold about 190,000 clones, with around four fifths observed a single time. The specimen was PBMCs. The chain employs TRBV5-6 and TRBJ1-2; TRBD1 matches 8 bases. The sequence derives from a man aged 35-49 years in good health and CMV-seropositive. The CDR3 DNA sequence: TGTGCCAGCAGCTTGGTTATCACAGGGGGATCGTGGGGCTACACCTTC. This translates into CASSLVITGGSWGYTF.